The source of this T cell receptor (beta chain) is a study of T cells in Graves' hyperthyroidism and ophthalmopathy (dated by TCRdb to the late 2010s). Some background on the complete study: Peripheral blood samples were taken at initial diagnosis, before any treatment was given. After blood sampling, hyperthyroidism patients were treated with methimazole at a starting dose of 30 mg daily, and ophthalmopathy patients were treated with high-dose intravenous methylprednisolone. TCR Vbeta CDR3 sequencing of 130 to 150 peripheral blood samples (43 ophthalmopathy, roughly 72 hyperthyroidism and roughly 17 progressor patients) is reported in the paper. Prospective prediction of ophthalmopathy was tested in an independent validation cohort consisting of roughly 20 hyperthyroidism patients and some 16 patients who later progressed to ophthalmopathy. The 75 to 100 discovery patients were randomly split 7:3 into training and test sets. To identify distinguishing TCR V-J signatures, a discovery cohort of 100 patients was used, comprising 43 with Graves' ophthalmopathy and 57 with stable Graves' hyperthyroidism. In addition, the study compared T-cell repertoires in thyroid tissue and in blood from several Graves' hyperthyroidism patients.

The TCR beta CDR3 regions were amplified from RNA transcripts. The first round of RT-PCR for the TCR CDR3 was performed with the HTBI primer set and the Qiagen OneStep RT-PCR kit. Libraries were constructed in a second round of multiplex PCR, after which size selection and purification were carried out. Paired-end sequencing of the libraries was performed with 100 bp reads on an Illumina HiSeq2000. Per the authors' processing: Raw data were processed with SOAPnuke, discarding reads with adapters, uncalled bases, mean Phred below 15, or no exact constant-primer or identifier match. COPE v1.2.5 was used to merge high-quality paired reads, and clonotypes were defined as unique nucleotide sequences. MiTCR v1.1 was used to align clonotypes to the IMGT TRBV, TRBD and TRBJ reference segments. Only V-J combinations with frequency above 0.0001, covering 99% to 99.2% of repertoires, were analysed. A TCS score was defined as the ratio between F50 (clonal expansion) and ExV (chaos), using BLOSUM62-based TCRdist between CDR3 peptides within each V-J. Welch's t-statistics and random forest reduced several hundred V-J features to fewer than 15, which were used in a naive Bayes classifier (R e1071). TCRdb's own reprocessing of the public reads used fastp at Q25 and MiXCR and kept productive beta chains. Each CDR3 protein appears once, grouped with its most common genes and DNA. The authors' filters were not applied to this entry. Across this sample there are fewer than 800,000 distinct CDR3 sequences, with about 15% seen only once. Under 8.5% of the sample is held by the ten biggest clonotypes.

CDR1 MDHEN and CDR2 SYDVKM were looked up in the germline V gene. A distance of 10 bases separates the germline ends of V and J, which lose 8 bases and 0 bases respectively. Counted from cysteine to phenylalanine, this CDR3 has 13 amino acids. Solely the CDR3 DNA is kept, with 39 bases framed from the first base. There are many counts of this clonotype. The antigen it binds to is not known. The sample holds no much larger clone one base away, and base qualities are not on file. General study outcomes and caveats: A 13 V-J signature model separated ophthalmopathy from stable hyperthyroidism, with just over 85% sensitivity and roughly 84% specificity in cross-validation and 80%/75% in testing. In validation, the model predicted progression to ophthalmopathy with over 65% sensitivity and roughly 75% specificity, a median of 6.5 months before onset. No statistical method was used to set the sample size in advance, and investigators knew the group allocation. Blood samples also contained most of the expanded thyroid clonotypes (frequency above 0.001), which suggests that blood repertoires may reflect thyroid immune responses.

A patient counted as having stable Graves' hyperthyroidism if no progression to ophthalmopathy occurred over 18 months of follow-up. Hyperthyroidism patients were newly diagnosed, with disease duration under 2 months, and aged 18 to 65 years. Patients with uncontrolled infections, other autoimmune diseases, pregnancy or lactation were excluded. Clinical symptoms, serum thyroxine and TRAb, thyroid ultrasound, and orbital computed tomography formed the basis for the diagnoses. Ficoll-Paque density gradient centrifugation was used to isolate PBMCs from about 10 ml of fresh peripheral blood. Trizol reagent was used to extract total RNA, and RNA quality was then checked on an Agilent 2100 Bioanalyzer.

The chain joins TRBV28 to TRBJ1-2, with the D segment identity uncertain. The sample consisted of blood. The TCR originated in a man aged 18 to 29 with Graves' hyperthyroidism. The DNA sequence is given as TGTGCCAGCCTCCCCGCTACTAACTATGGCTACACCTTC. Translated, this is CASLPATNYGYTF.